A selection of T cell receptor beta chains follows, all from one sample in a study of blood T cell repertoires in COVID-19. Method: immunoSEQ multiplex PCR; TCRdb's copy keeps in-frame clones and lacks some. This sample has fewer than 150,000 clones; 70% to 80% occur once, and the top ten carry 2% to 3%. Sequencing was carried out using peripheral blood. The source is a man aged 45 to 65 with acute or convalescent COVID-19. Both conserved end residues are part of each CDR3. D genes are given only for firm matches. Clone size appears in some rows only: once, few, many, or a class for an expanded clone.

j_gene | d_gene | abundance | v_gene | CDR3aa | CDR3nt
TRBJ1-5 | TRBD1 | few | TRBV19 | CASSSPGTDSNQPQHF | TGTGCCAGTAGTTCTCCTGGGACAGATAGCAATCAGCCCCAGCATTTT
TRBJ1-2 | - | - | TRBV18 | CASSPDTDGHGYTF | TGTGCCAGCTCACCGGATACGGACGGACACGGCTACACCTTC
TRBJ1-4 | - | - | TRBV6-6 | CASSRGQRLLSEKLFF | TGTGCCAGCAGTCGAGGACAACGCCTCTTATCTGAAAAACTGTTTTTT
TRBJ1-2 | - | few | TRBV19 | CASRHRDPNYGYTF | TGTGCCAGTAGACACAGGGACCCTAACTATGGCTACACCTTC
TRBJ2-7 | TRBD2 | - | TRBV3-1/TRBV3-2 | CASSQGTNSYEQYF | TGTGCCAGCAGCCAGGGGACTAACTCCTACGAGCAGTACTTC
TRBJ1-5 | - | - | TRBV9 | CASSVGLGRNQPQHF | TGTGCCAGCAGCGTAGGTTTGGGGAGGAATCAGCCCCAGCATTTT
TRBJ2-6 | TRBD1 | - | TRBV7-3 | CASSKQGVSGANVLTF | TGTGCCAGCAGCAAACAGGGGGTATCTGGGGCCAACGTCCTGACTTTC
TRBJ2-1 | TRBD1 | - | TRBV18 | CASSPVSQGTGSEQFF | TGTGCCAGCTCACCCGTATCACAGGGGACGGGGAGTGAGCAGTTCTTC
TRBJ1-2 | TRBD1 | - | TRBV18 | CASSPSDREDNYGYTF | TGTGCCAGCTCACCTTCGGACAGGGAGGATAACTATGGCTACACCTTC
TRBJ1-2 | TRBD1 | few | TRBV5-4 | CASSSDRGYGYTF | TGTGCCAGCAGCTCGGACAGGGGTTATGGCTACACCTTC
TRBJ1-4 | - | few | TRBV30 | CAWGLGEMGEKLFF | TGTGCCTGGGGATTGGGAGAGATGGGAGAAAAACTGTTTTTT
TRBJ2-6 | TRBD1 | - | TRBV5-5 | CASSPRDRVGSGANVLTF | TGTGCCAGCAGCCCCAGGGACAGGGTAGGCTCTGGGGCCAACGTCCTGACTTTC
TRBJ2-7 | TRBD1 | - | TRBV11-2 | CASSSGPPGQGTYEQYF | TGTGCCAGCAGCTCTGGGCCTCCGGGACAGGGGACCTACGAGCAGTACTTC
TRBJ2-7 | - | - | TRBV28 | CASSVLSGPLDEQYF | TGTGCCAGCAGCGTCCTCTCTGGGCCCCTTGACGAGCAGTACTTC
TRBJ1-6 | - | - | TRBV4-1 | CASRSGDWSPLHF | TGCGCCAGCAGATCAGGGGATTGGTCACCCCTCCACTTT
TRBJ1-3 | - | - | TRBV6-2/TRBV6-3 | CASSPGDSGNTIYF | TGTGCCAGCAGTCCGGGGGACTCTGGAAACACCATATATTTT